These T cell receptor beta chains were read from a single sample in a study of PD-1 blockade in classical Hodgkin lymphoma. The table came from immunoSEQ multiplex PCR; TCRdb's copy has only in-frame clones and leaves some out. The table includes 25,000 or so clones, around 87% detected once. This specimen was peripheral blood mononuclear cells (PBMCs), taken before the fourth cycle of nivolumab. The receptors stem from a human donor with classical Hodgkin lymphoma. CDR3s leave out the opening cysteine and the closing phenylalanine or tryptophan. Clone size is not always given. Where it is, it says once, few, many or a class for expanded clones.

TRBJ2-3	.	TRBV7-9	ASSLVPSDTQY
TRBJ1-3	few	TRBV7-7	ASSLGPGSGNTIY
TRBJ2-1	.	TRBV4-2	ASSQVPGALYNEQF
TRBJ1-4	.	TRBV6-5	ASRGTLGDEKLF
TRBJ2-7	.	TRBV10-3	AISEDPVGEQY
TRBJ2-1	.	TRBV11-3	ASSDTGTTYSEQF
TRBJ2-2	.	TRBV6-5	ASSYERRVGTGELF
TRBJ2-3	.	TRBV5-6	ASSLAWGLTDTQY
TRBJ1-6	.	TRBV7-3	ASSQVPWGNSPLH
TRBJ2-2	.	TRBV2	ASSRARSPTGELF
TRBJ1-3	.	TRBV19	ASSIALGQTSGNTIY
TRBJ1-5	.	TRBV19	ASRSWSGSQPQH
TRBJ2-1	once	TRBV5-4	ASSLKGSYNEQF
TRBJ2-2	.	TRBV2	ASSPMEVAGELF
TRBJ2-5	.	TRBV5-1	ASSLASAETQY
TRBJ2-5	.	TRBV2	ASSWAGGSRETQY
TRBJ2-5	.	TRBV6-6	ASSRVAGGQETQY
TRBJ1-1	.	TRBV4-1	ASSPLIAMDTNTEAF
TRBJ2-3	.	TRBV10-2	ASSDTAPDTQY
TRBJ1-2	.	TRBV6-1	ASRGFNYGYT
TRBJ2-3	once	TRBV19	ATSGGQVTDTQY
TRBJ2-1	.	TRBV5-1	ASSLGIAGFTEQF
TRBJ2-5	.	TRBV4-1	ASSHPGVRGGETQY
TRBJ1-5	.	TRBV6-1	ASRQDPSQPQH
TRBJ1-2	once	TRBV6-5	ASSLQGADYGYT
TRBJ2-5	.	TRBV27	ASSFMVGSETQY
TRBJ2-3	.	TRBV19	ASSIGHPGGNTQY
TRBJ2-5	.	TRBV6-1	ASRGTSKETQY
TRBJ2-3	.	TRBV5-1	ASSSTDTQY
TRBJ2-3	.	TRBV27	ASSPPWGGLPTDTQY
TRBJ2-1	once	TRBV7-2	ASSLAGVNEQF
TRBJ1-4	.	TRBV30	AWTDGGQGELF
TRBJ2-1	.	TRBV9	ASTGLAGVSEQF
TRBJ2-3	.	TRBV9	ASSVAGSTDTQY
TRBJ1-1	.	TRBV6-1	ASSGMGKTFRRTEAF
TRBJ2-7	.	TRBV4-1	ASSQDQGGLPSYEQY
TRBJ1-3	.	TRBV6-5	ASRPLENTIY
TRBJ2-3	.	TRBV10-1	ASSEAGGVPDTQY
TRBJ2-1	.	TRBV11-2	ASNAGTSGRYIYNEQF
TRBJ1-4	.	TRBV5-1	ASSLASTVNEKLF
TRBJ2-1	.	TRBV10-1	ASSEGTTGLAATYNEQF
TRBJ2-5	.	TRBV9	ASSVRGMSGETQY
TRBJ1-2	.	TRBV12-5	ASGTTGPTSYT